The 20 T cell receptor beta chains presented below share a single source sample, sequenced in a study of memory CD4+ T cells and cytomegalovirus serostatus. Sequencing was performed with immunoSEQ multiplex PCR; in TCRdb, only in-frame clones are kept and a portion is missing. The sample records tens of thousands of clones, around 78% being singletons. Single viable CD3+CD4+CD8-CD45RO+ cells were sorted as the memory CD4+ T cells. The sequenced sample consisted of memory CD4+ T cells from blood. The source of these receptors is an adult in good health and CMV-seronegative.

This chain uses TRBV7-9 with TRBJ1-2; D might be TRBD1 (5 bases). Germline CDR1 and CDR2: SEHNR and FQNEAQ (reference sequence). Trimming removed 0 bases at V and 8 bases at J, with 10 bases between. The CDR3 is 13 residues long. The CDR3 region has the DNA TGTGCCAGCAGCTTAGCGGGAGGGGCCGGCTACACCTTC. Its translation is CASSLAGGAGYTF.

The chain is built from TRBV13 and TRBJ2-7, with D maybe TRBD1 (6 bases). The CDR3 consists of 15 residues. V dropped 3 bases and J dropped 4 bases, with 16 bases sitting between them. Germline V gene data show CDR1 as PRHDT and CDR2 as FYEKMQ (reference sequence). DNA for the CDR3: TGTGCCAGCAGCTTTGGGGACACACATGCTTACGAGCAGTACTTC. It specifies CASSFGDTHAYEQYF.

The rearrangement links TRBV29-1 to TRBJ1-1; D unclear. Trimming removed 6 bases from V and 0 bases from J, with 14 bases in between. Germline CDR1 is SQVTM and CDR2 is ANQGSEA. The CDR3 consists of 14 residues. CDR3 in DNA: TGCAGCGTGATTAGGACGGTAGTGAACACTGAAGCTTTCTTT. This translates into CSVIRTVVNTEAFF.

The V call is TRBV15, the J call TRBJ2-1; 8 bases fit TRBD2. Germline trimming cut 6 bases from V and 6 bases from J; bases unmatched to any gene: 13. The CDR3 spans 16 residues. Per the germline V gene, CDR1 is LNHNV and CDR2 is YYDKDF (reference sequence). CDR3 sequence (DNA): TGTGCCACCAGTGCCGGGGGGGCCGGATCGAGCAATGAGCAGTTCTTC. Translated: CATSAGGAGSSNEQFF. The full variable domain, rest sourced from reference TRBV15 and TRBJ2-1, is DAMVIQNPRYQVTQFGKPVTLSCSQTLNHNVMYWYQQKSSQAPKLLFHYYDKDFNNEADTPDNFQSRRPNTSFCFLDIRSPGLGDTAMYLCATSAGGAGSSNEQFFGPGTRLTVL.

V and J are TRBV12-5 and TRBJ1-4; 7 nucleotides match TRBD1. Per germline, CDR1 LGHNT and CDR2 FRNRAP. The CDR3 is 14 amino acids. The V segment lost 6 bases and the J segment 4 bases; nucleotides outside the gene matches: 5. CDR3 residues: CASGSGQINEKLFF. The CDR3 nucleotides are TGTGCTAGTGGGTCGGGACAGATTAATGAAAAACTGTTTTTT.

The chain has TRBV2 and TRBJ1-2; possibly TRBD1 for D (5 bases). This CDR3 is built from 15 residues. Germline assignment: CDR1 SNHLY and CDR2 FYNNEI. V was clipped by 6 bases and J by 7 bases, with 21 bases between them. DNA for the CDR3: TGTGCCAGCAGCCCAGGGAGGGGTCAACGTATTGGCTACACCTTC. This sequence encodes CASSPGRGQRIGYTF.

The chain links TRBV9 to TRBJ1-2; 7 positions match TRBD1. V shed 0 bases, J shed 2 bases, and the junction held 7 bases outside the gene matches. The CDR3 is made up of 16 amino acids. Germline loops: CDR1 SGDLS, CDR2 YYNGEE. This chain's CDR3 is CASSVGLTGDNYGYTF. CDR3 nucleotide sequence: TGTGCCAGCAGCGTAGGACTTACAGGGGACAACTATGGCTACACCTTC. The whole variable domain, remainder taken from reference TRBV9 and TRBJ1-2, is DSGVTQTPKHLITATGQRVTLRCSPRSGDLSVYWYQQSLDQGLQFLIQYYNGEERAKGNILERFSAQQFPDLHSELNLSSLELGDSALYFCASSVGLTGDNYGYTFGSGTRLTVV.

This clone occurred a few times. This chain links TRBV28 with TRBJ1-5; the D is unclear. This CDR3 comprises 15 residues. Germline values: CDR1 MDHEN, CDR2 SYDVKM. V was clipped by 2 bases and J by 4 bases, with 12 bases between them. Here the CDR3 reads CASSLSLAGNQPQHF. In nucleotides, the CDR3 is TGTGCCAGCAGTTTAAGTTTAGCGGGAAATCAGCCCCAGCATTTT.

This chain connects TRBV6-5 to TRBJ1-2; 10 positions match TRBD1. Germline V gene lookup returns CDR1 MNHEY and CDR2 SVGAGI. V shed 2 bases and J 4 bases; nucleotides not matched to a gene: 4. The CDR3 sequence is 15 residues long. The CDR3: CASSYPTGGFYGYTF. The CDR3 coding sequence is TGTGCCAGCAGTTACCCGACAGGGGGCTTCTATGGCTACACCTTC.

J is TRBJ2-1 and V is TRBV7-3; D uncertain. Germline V gene sequence: CDR1 SGHTA, CDR2 FQGTGA. This CDR3 comprises 14 residues. V shed 5 bases and J shed 6 bases, with 14 bases lying between them. In DNA form, the CDR3 reads TGTGCCAGCAGCAAACATAGGGTGTCCAATGAGCAGTTCTTC. Its protein is CASSKHRVSNEQFF.

The chain carries TRBV7-2 and TRBJ1-6, with no clear D. This CDR3 is 15 amino acids long. V was pared by 1 base and J by 7 bases, with 11 bases between. The germline V gene has CDR1 SGHTA and CDR2 FQGNSA. CDR3 coding DNA: TGTGCCAGCAGCTTAGTGGGCGGGGAAAATTCACCCCTCCACTTT. As protein: CASSLVGGENSPLHF. The variable domain in full, with the rest retrieved from reference TRBV7-2 and TRBJ1-6, is GAGVSQSPSNKVTEKGKDVELRCDPISGHTALYWYRQSLGQGLEFLIYFQGNSAPDKSGLPSDRFSAERTGGSVSTLTIQRTQQEDSAVYLCASSLVGGENSPLHFGNGTRLTVT.

The rearrangement links TRBV7-9 to TRBJ1-2, with 8 bases aligning to TRBD1. The CDR3 covers 13 residues. V shed 4 bases, J shed 4 bases, and the junction held 2 bases outside the gene matches. Germline CDR1 SEHNR, CDR2 FQNEAQ (reference sequence). The CDR3 is CASSSDRVYGYTF. The CDR3 DNA sequence: TGTGCCAGCAGCTCGGACAGGGTCTATGGCTACACCTTC.

In this sample, this clone turned up a few times. V is TRBV5-1 and J is TRBJ1-2; D unresolved. Germline CDR1 and CDR2: SGHRS and YFSETQ. This CDR3 is built from 18 residues. The ends were cut back, 0 bases at V and 0 bases at J, with 18 bases in the middle. This CDR3 reads CASSLGPPGRTSNYGYTF. The CDR3, as DNA: TGCGCCAGCAGCTTGGGGCCCCCTGGACGTACCTCTAACTATGGCTACACCTTC.

V and J are TRBV15 and TRBJ2-3; D may be TRBD2 (6 bases). Germline values: CDR1 LNHNV, CDR2 YYDKDF (reference sequence). V dropped 1 base and J dropped 2 bases, with 16 bases sitting between them. There are 17 residues in the CDR3. The CDR3, as DNA: TGTGCCACCAGCAGAGCCCCGGAGGGCCAGAACACAGATACGCAGTATTTT. Translated, it gives CATSRAPEGQNTDTQYF.

The chain joins TRBV18 to TRBJ2-7; D tentatively fits TRBD1 or TRBD2 (5 bases each). Germline V lookup: CDR1 KGHSH, CDR2 LQKENI. This CDR3 is 15 amino acids long. Trimming stripped 6 bases from V and 3 bases from J, with 18 bases between. The CDR3 here is CASSRVGDGFYEQYF. The DNA for the CDR3 is TGTGCCAGCTCCCGAGTAGGGGACGGATTCTACGAGCAGTACTTC.

This clone was observed a handful of times. The chain has TRBV25-1 and TRBJ1-2; D not resolved. CDR1 and CDR2 from the germline V gene are MGHDK and SYGVNS. Trimming pared 3 bases from V and 3 bases from J, leaving 14 bases between. The CDR3 is made up of 15 amino acids. The CDR3 region has the DNA TGTGCCAGCAGTGATATCGGCGATTCCGACTATGGCTACACCTTC. This encodes CASSDIGDSDYGYTF.

The rearrangement uses TRBV6-1 and TRBJ2-7; maybe TRBD2 (7 bases). The CDR3 runs 14 residues. Trimming took off 7 bases at V and 2 bases at J, with 15 bases between the two ends. CDR1 is MNHNS and CDR2 is SASEGT in the germline V gene. In nucleotides, the CDR3 is TGTGCCAGCATGAGGGAGGGGGGCCCCTACGAGCAGTACTTC. Protein product: CASMREGGPYEQYF.

The chain uses TRBV21-1 and TRBJ2-5; TRBD2, the table's D call, was not compared with the DNA. TRBV21-1 is a pseudogene segment. This CDR3 is 18 amino acids long. In DNA form, the CDR3 reads TGTGCCAGCAGCAAAGTCTTGATATCTGCGGTCCCCCAAGAGACCCAGTACTTC. It codes for CASSKVLISAVPQETQYF.

The chain has TRBV29-1 and TRBJ2-3, with no clear D. The CDR3 sequence is 16 residues long. V was shortened by 6 bases and J by 0 bases, with 19 bases between the two germline ends. The germline CDR1 and CDR2 sequences are SQVTM and ANQGSEA. The CDR3 DNA is TGCAGCGTAACGACCTGGCCCCCAGGAAGCACAGATACGCAGTATTTT. Translated: CSVTTWPPGSTDTQYF.

This rearrangement joins TRBV7-2 to TRBJ2-2; 8 bases are shared with TRBD2. The germline V gene encodes CDR1 SGHTA and CDR2 FQGNSA. The V segment lost 5 bases and the J segment 6 bases; nucleotides outside the gene matches: 11. CDR3 size: 16 residues. CDR3 in DNA: TGTGCCAGCAGCCCGAGGGCCTCGGGGGGGGCCGGGGAGCTGTTTTTT. This codes for CASSPRASGGAGELFF.